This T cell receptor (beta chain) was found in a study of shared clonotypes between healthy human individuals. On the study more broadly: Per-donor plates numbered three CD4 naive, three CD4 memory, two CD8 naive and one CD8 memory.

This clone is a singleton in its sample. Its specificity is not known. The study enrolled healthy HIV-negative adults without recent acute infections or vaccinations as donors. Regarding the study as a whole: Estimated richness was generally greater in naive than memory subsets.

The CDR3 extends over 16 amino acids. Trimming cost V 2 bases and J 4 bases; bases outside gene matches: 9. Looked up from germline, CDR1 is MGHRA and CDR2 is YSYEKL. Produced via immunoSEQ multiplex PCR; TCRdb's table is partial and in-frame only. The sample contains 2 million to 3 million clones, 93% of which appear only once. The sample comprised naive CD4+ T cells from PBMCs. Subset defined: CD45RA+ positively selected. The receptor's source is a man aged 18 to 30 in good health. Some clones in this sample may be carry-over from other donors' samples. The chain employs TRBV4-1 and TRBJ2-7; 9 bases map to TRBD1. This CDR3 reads CASSQPTGGAGYEQYF. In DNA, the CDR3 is TGCGCCAGCAGCCAACCGACAGGGGGTGCGGGTTACGAGCAGTACTTC.